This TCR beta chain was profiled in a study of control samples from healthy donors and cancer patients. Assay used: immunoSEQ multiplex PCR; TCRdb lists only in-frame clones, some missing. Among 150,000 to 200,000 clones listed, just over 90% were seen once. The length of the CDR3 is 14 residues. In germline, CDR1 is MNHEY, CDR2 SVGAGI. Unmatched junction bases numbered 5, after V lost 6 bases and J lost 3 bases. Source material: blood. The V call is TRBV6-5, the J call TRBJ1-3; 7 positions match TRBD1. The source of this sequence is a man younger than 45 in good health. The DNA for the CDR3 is TGTGCCAGCAGGCAGGGACAGAGTGGAAACACCATATATTTT. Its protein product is CASRQGQSGNTIYF.